A selection of T cell receptor beta chains follows, all from one sample in a study of blood T cell repertoires in COVID-19. Generated by immunoSEQ multiplex PCR, the TCRdb table keeps only in-frame clones and is missing some. The table shows around 400,000 clones, with more than 85% occurring only once. The sequenced material came from PBMCs or T cells enriched from blood (not recorded which). The receptor source for this set is a woman aged 40 to 55 who had been exposed to COVID-19. The CDR3 runs from the conserved cysteine through the conserved F or W. The D gene is left open where the match is weak. Only part of the rows carry a size: once, few, many, or a class if the clone is expanded.

TRBJ1-2	TRBV30	.	TRBD1	CAWSPRDRSGYTF	TGTGCCTGGAGTCCCCGGGACAGGTCTGGCTACACCTTC
TRBJ1-1	TRBV19	.	.	CASSMARGGGRGTEAFF	TGTGCCAGTAGTATGGCTCGGGGCGGGGGCAGGGGCACTGAAGCTTTCTTT
TRBJ2-1	TRBV7-9	few	TRBD2	CAARASGYNEQFF	TGTGCCGCTCGCGCTAGCGGTTACAATGAGCAGTTCTTC
TRBJ1-4	TRBV15	.	TRBD1	CATSRARQGGEKLFF	TGTGCCACCAGCAGGGCTCGACAGGGAGGTGAAAAACTGTTTTTT
TRBJ1-1	TRBV5-4	few	.	CASSLGQFTEAFF	TGTGCCAGCAGCCTCGGACAGTTCACCGAAGCTTTCTTT
TRBJ1-1	TRBV27	once	.	CASSLGTPPREAFF	TGTGCCAGCAGTTTAGGGACACCTCCTCGAGAAGCTTTCTTT
TRBJ1-5	TRBV2	.	.	CASSDLAEIRNQPQHF	TGTGCCAGCAGTGATCTCGCGGAAATCCGCAATCAGCCCCAGCATTTT
TRBJ2-6	TRBV7-2	.	TRBD1	CASSLAPLTGVGSGANVLTF	TGTGCCAGCAGCTTAGCTCCCTTGACAGGGGTCGGCTCTGGGGCCAACGTCCTGACTTTC
TRBJ1-5	TRBV13	once	.	CASSLGRGNQPQHF	TGTGCCAGCAGCCTTGGAAGAGGGAATCAGCCCCAGCATTTT
TRBJ2-3	TRBV24-1	.	TRBD1	CATSDPGQDLITDTQYF	TGTGCCACCAGTGATCCTGGACAGGACCTGATCACAGATACGCAGTATTTT
TRBJ2-7	TRBV2	.	TRBD1	CATSGTAYEQYF	TGTGCCACCTCCGGGACAGCTTACGAGCAGTACTTC
TRBJ2-2	TRBV29-1	.	TRBD1	CSVVVHRTGDTGELFF	TGCAGCGTTGTCGTCCATCGGACAGGGGACACCGGGGAGCTGTTTTTT
TRBJ1-2	TRBV28	.	TRBD1	CASSRDRGVTMAYTF	TGTGCCAGCAGTCGGGACAGGGGGGTAACTATGGCCTACACCTTC
TRBJ2-2	TRBV19	.	TRBD1	CASSIPYLDRGNTGELFF	TGTGCCAGTAGTATCCCGTACCTGGACAGGGGTAACACCGGGGAGCTGTTTTTT
TRBJ1-3	TRBV5-1	once	.	CASTIGQSSGNTIYF	TGCGCCAGCACGATCGGACAGAGCTCTGGAAACACCATATATTTT
TRBJ2-1	TRBV5-1	.	TRBD2	CASSLAPGLGNEQFF	TGCGCCAGCAGCTTGGCCCCGGGACTAGGGAATGAGCAGTTCTTC
TRBJ1-3	TRBV30	.	.	CAWRLSVLSGNTIYF	TGTGCCTGGAGGCTCAGCGTCCTCTCTGGAAACACCATATATTTT
TRBJ1-4	TRBV6-1	.	.	CASSEKAGATNEKLFF	TGTGCCAGCAGTGAAAAAGCAGGGGCAACTAATGAAAAACTGTTTTTT
TRBJ1-2	TRBV19	.	TRBD1	CASSRQGGYGYTF	TGTGCCAGTAGTCGACAGGGTGGCTATGGCTACACCTTC
TRBJ2-3	TRBV5-4	.	TRBD2	CASSPLAGEDTQYF	TGTGCCAGCAGTCCACTAGCGGGAGAAGATACGCAGTATTTT
TRBJ1-2	TRBV2	.	.	CASTPTGGYGYTF	TGTGCCAGCACCCCCACGGGAGGATATGGCTACACCTTC
TRBJ2-5	TRBV7-2	.	TRBD2	CASSLELAGGRVETQYF	TGTGCCAGCAGCTTAGAACTAGCGGGGGGGAGGGTGGAGACCCAGTACTTC